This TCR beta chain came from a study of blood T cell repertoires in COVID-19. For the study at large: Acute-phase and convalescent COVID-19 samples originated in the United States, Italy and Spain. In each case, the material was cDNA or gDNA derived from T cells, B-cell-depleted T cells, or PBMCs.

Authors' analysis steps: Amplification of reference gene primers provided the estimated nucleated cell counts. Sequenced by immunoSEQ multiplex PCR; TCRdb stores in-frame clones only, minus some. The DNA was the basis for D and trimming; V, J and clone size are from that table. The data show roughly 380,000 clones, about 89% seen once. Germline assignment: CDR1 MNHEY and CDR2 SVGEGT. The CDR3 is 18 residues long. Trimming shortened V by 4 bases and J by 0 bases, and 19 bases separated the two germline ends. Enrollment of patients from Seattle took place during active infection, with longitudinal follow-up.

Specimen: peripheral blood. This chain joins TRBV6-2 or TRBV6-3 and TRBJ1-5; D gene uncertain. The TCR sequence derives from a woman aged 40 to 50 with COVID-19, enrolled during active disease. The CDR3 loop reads CASSSHIQEGYSNQPQHF. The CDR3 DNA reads TGTGCCAGCAGTTCCCACATTCAGGAAGGATATAGCAATCAGCCCCAGCATTTT.